The 5 T cell receptor beta chains presented below share a single source sample, sequenced in a study of blood T cells in healthy people across ages. A second PCR, run for about 6 to 11 cycles, used a sample-barcoded 5' primer plus a J-beta primer mix. One entry per CDR3 protein, called by TCRdb with MiXCR from the 5' RACE reads. This sample carries fewer than 750,000 distinct CDR3 sequences, around 50% of them seen once, and the ten largest clones take just under 25%. Sample: blood. These receptors all stem from a man aged 80 or over in good health.

This rearrangement joins TRBV7-9 to TRBJ2-4; TRBD1 matches at 7 bases. The CDR3 covers 15 residues. V dropped 1 base and J dropped 12; count of bases not matched to a gene: 12. CDR1 is SEHNR and CDR2 is FQNEAQ in the germline V gene (reference sequence). In DNA, the CDR3 is TGTGCCAGCAGCTTAGGTGGTGAGGGGGCTGCCTATCAGTACTTC. It yields the protein CASSLGGEGAAYQYF.

The CDR3 sequence: CASSRGTSGRGADTQYF. The CDR3 bases are TGCGCCAGCAGCCGTGGGACTAGCGGGAGAGGGGCAGATACGCAGTATTTT. The chain carries TRBV4-3 and TRBJ2-3, with 14 bases identical to TRBD2. The CDR3 is 17 amino acids. The ends lost 4 bases at V and 4 bases at J; junction bases unmatched: 7. Per germline, CDR1 LGHNA and CDR2 YSLEER.

The chain combines TRBV28 with TRBJ2-7, with a possible D match to TRBD2 (6 bases). Germline loops: CDR1 MDHEN, CDR2 SYDVKM. The CDR3 length is 14 residues. The V end lost 5 bases, the J end lost 1 base, and 12 bases lay between the germline ends. Written as DNA, the CDR3 is TGTGCCAGCAGTCTCCCCCGGGGGTCCTACGAGCAGTACTTC. Its translation is CASSLPRGSYEQYF.

Only a few counts were recorded for this clonotype. The chain carries TRBV7-2 and TRBJ2-1; tentatively, D is TRBD1 or TRBD2 (6 bases each). V lost 4 bases to trimming and J lost 0 bases, with 16 bases between them. Germline V gene sequence: CDR1 SGHTA, CDR2 FQGNSA. This CDR3 has 17 residues. CDR3 sequence (DNA): TGTGCCAGCAGCTCCCCGGGGGCAGGGAGCTCCTACAATGAGCAGTTCTTC. Its translation is CASSSPGAGSSYNEQFF.

The chain is built from TRBV4-1 and TRBJ2-3; unclear D gene. V dropped 0 bases and J dropped 2 bases, with 6 bases sitting between them. The CDR3 has 14 amino acids. The germline CDR1 and CDR2 sequences are MGHRA and YSYEKL. The CDR3 sequence: CASSQDPVTDTQYF. CDR3 nucleotide sequence: TGCGCCAGCAGCCAAGATCCTGTCACAGATACGCAGTATTTT.